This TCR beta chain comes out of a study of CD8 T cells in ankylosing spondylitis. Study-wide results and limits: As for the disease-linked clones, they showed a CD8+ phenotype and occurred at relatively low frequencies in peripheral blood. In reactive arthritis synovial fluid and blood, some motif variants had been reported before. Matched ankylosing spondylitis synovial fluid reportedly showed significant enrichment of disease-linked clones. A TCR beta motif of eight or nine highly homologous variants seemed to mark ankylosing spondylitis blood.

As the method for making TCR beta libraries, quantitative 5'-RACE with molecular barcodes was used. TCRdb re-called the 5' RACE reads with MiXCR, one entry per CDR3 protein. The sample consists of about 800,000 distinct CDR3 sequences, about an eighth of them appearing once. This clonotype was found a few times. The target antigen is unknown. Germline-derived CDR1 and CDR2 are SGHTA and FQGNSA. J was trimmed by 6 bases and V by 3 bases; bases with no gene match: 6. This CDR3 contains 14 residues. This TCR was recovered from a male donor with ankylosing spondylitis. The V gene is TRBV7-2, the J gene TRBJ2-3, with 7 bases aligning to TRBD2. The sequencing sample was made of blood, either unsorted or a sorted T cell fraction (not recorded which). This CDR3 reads CASSFNGGEDTQYF. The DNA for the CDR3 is TGTGCCAGCAGCTTTAATGGGGGGGAGGATACGCAGTATTTT.